The 17 T cell receptor beta chains presented below share a single source sample, sequenced in a study of CD8+ T cells in alopecia areata. The treatment denotes: oral pan-JAK inhibitor, 5-10 mg twice daily. Reverse transcribed after extraction, RNA yielded cDNA as the sequencing template. Sequenced by immunoSEQ multiplex PCR; TCRdb stores in-frame clones only, minus some. The table lists 250,000 to 350,000 clones, 60% of them singletons. The material sequenced was CD4+ T cells sorted from blood, taken at week 52, from a patient treated with tofacitinib. These receptors were collected from a human donor with alopecia areata.

This clone showed up just a few times. The chain carries TRBV5-4 and TRBJ1-5; perhaps TRBD1 as D (6 bases). Per the germline V gene, CDR1 is SGHNT and CDR2 is YYREEE (reference sequence). Trimming shortened V by 5 bases and J by 2 bases, and 17 bases separated the two germline ends. This CDR3 contains 16 residues. The DNA of the CDR3 is TGTGCCAGCAGGAACAGGGTGGTTCGGGGCAATCAGCCCCAGCATTTT. Its protein product is CASRNRVVRGNQPQHF.

This clone was recorded a few times. The rearrangement joins TRBV18 to TRBJ1-1; D is unclear. Trimming cost V 0 bases and J 4 bases, with 9 bases left between them. From germline, CDR1 is KGHSH and CDR2 LQKENI. CDR3 length equals 14 residues. The chain's CDR3 is CASSPPADRTEAFF. CDR3 in DNA: TGTGCCAGCTCACCACCGGCGGACCGCACTGAAGCTTTCTTT.

This chain connects TRBV25-1 to TRBJ1-4; D is ambiguous. CDR3 length equals 14 residues. Germline CDR1 and CDR2: MGHDK and SYGVNS. Trimming pared 4 bases from V and 0 bases from J, leaving 6 bases between. CDR3 loop: CASSVPATNEKLFF. The CDR3 DNA sequence: TGTGCCAGCAGTGTGCCTGCAACTAATGAAAAACTGTTTTTT.

The rearrangement joins TRBV27 to TRBJ2-1; 9 bases match TRBD1. With 5 bases clipped from V and 6 bases from J, the junction kept 8 bases outside the gene matches. Germline lookup yields CDR1 MNHEY and CDR2 SMNVEV (reference sequence). This CDR3 is built from 15 residues. This chain's CDR3 is CASSAGQGYRNEQFF. Here the CDR3 DNA reads TGTGCCAGCAGTGCGGGACAGGGATATCGCAATGAGCAGTTCTTC.

This clone was detected only once. The chain is built from TRBV2 and TRBJ1-2, with 7 positions matching TRBD1. The germline V gene encodes CDR1 SNHLY and CDR2 FYNNEI. Losses at the gene ends were 5 bases for V and 0 bases for J; bases not matched to a gene: 3. The CDR3 has 14 residues. The CDR3 region is CASSQQGTNYGYTF. Here the CDR3 DNA reads TGTGCCAGCAGTCAACAGGGGACTAACTATGGCTACACCTTC.

This clone has only a few counts. The rearrangement uses TRBV19 and TRBJ2-6, with a possible D match to TRBD1 (5 bases). The CDR3 spans 18 residues. V lost 7 bases, J lost 4 bases, and 23 bases lay in between. The germline CDR1 and CDR2 sequences are LNHDA and SQIVND (reference sequence). For the CDR3, the DNA is TGTGCCAGTACCCCTAGGGGCGGAAATCTCTGGGGGGCCAACGTCCTGACTTTC. Translation gives CASTPRGGNLWGANVLTF.

Details on this clone: This sample also contains other DNA sequences that code for the same CDR3. This chain links TRBV30 with TRBJ2-3; no reliable D call. This CDR3 contains 12 residues. Germline lookup yields CDR1 GTSNPN and CDR2 SVGIG (reference sequence). V was clipped by 1 base and J by 3 bases, with 5 bases between them. CDR3 sequence: CAWSDSTDTQYF. CDR3 in DNA: TGTGCCTGGAGTGACTCAACAGATACGCAGTATTTT. Using reference TRBV30 and TRBJ2-3 for the parts outside the CDR3, the full variable domain is SQTIHQWPATLVQPVGSPLSLECTVEGTSNPNLYWYRQAAGRGLQLLFYSVGIGQISSEVPQNLSASRPQDRQFILSSKKLLLSDSGFYLCAWSDSTDTQYFGPGTRLTVL.

This clone was found a few times. The V and J genes are TRBV5-1 and TRBJ2-7; D is ambiguous. Germline values: CDR1 SGHRS, CDR2 YFSETQ. The V end lost 4 bases, the J end lost 6 bases, and 26 bases lay between the germline ends. The CDR3 loop spans 17 amino acids. The CDR3, as DNA: TGCGCCAGCAGCGAAACCCCCCTTCCACCCAGTCGAGGCGAGCAGTACTTC. It encodes CASSETPLPPSRGEQYF.

This chain uses TRBV27 with TRBJ2-7; perhaps TRBD2 as D (6 bases). The CDR3 extends over 14 amino acids. The V gene's germline CDR1 is MNHEY and CDR2 SMNVEV (reference sequence). Trimming took 6 bases from V and 1 from J, leaving 13 bases between them. For the CDR3, the DNA is TGTGCCAGCAGATCAATCGGGACTTCCTACGAGCAGTACTTC. Its protein product is CASRSIGTSYEQYF.

The J gene is TRBJ1-4, the V gene TRBV10-3; 7 bases match TRBD1. Germline values: CDR1 ENHRY, CDR2 SYGVKD. The CDR3 loop spans 15 amino acids. With 7 bases clipped from V and 3 bases from J, the junction kept 8 bases outside the gene matches. CDR3 region: CAITTVGTANEKLFF. The CDR3 DNA follows: TGTGCCATCACCACAGTTGGGACAGCTAATGAAAAACTGTTTTTT.

The V and J genes are TRBV11-1 and TRBJ1-1; no clear D gene. V was shortened by 1 base and J by 7 bases, with 16 bases between the two germline ends. The CDR3 has 15 residues. The germline CDR1 and CDR2 sequences are SGHAT and FQDESV (reference sequence). This chain's CDR3 is CASSLEASPEGEAFF. The CDR3 DNA reads as TGTGCCAGCAGCTTAGAAGCGTCACCCGAAGGTGAAGCTTTCTTT.

The chain recombines TRBV30 with TRBJ2-3, with D maybe TRBD2 (6 bases). The ends were cut back, 0 bases at V and 3 bases at J, with 13 bases in the middle. Germline CDR1 GTSNPN, CDR2 SVGIG (reference sequence). The CDR3 totals 15 residues. The CDR3 loop is CAWSVRGLGTDTQYF. For the CDR3, the DNA is TGTGCCTGGAGTGTACGGGGGTTGGGGACAGATACGCAGTATTTT.

This clone was observed a few times. The rearrangement links TRBV2 to TRBJ1-5; D not resolved. Germline lookup yields CDR1 SNHLY and CDR2 FYNNEI. The CDR3 has 13 residues. Trimming took off 8 bases at V and 14 bases at J, with 22 bases between the two ends. CDR3 coding DNA: TGTGCCAGCTCGGTAGGCAAGGGTCAGCCGAAGCATTTT. Amino acids: CASSVGKGQPKHF.

V and J are TRBV6-6 and TRBJ1-4; D might be TRBD1 (5 bases). CDR3 length equals 13 residues. Germline CDR1 is MNHNY and CDR2 is SVGAGI (reference sequence). Trimming stripped 3 bases from V and 5 bases from J, with 7 bases between. This chain's CDR3 is CASSYWGNEKLFF. As DNA, the CDR3 is TGTGCCAGCAGTTATTGGGGGAATGAAAAACTGTTTTTT.

V is TRBV7-2 and J is TRBJ1-2; D not resolved. CDR3 size: 12 residues. V was trimmed by 5 bases and J by 5 bases, leaving 9 bases between them. In germline, CDR1 is SGHTA, CDR2 FQGNSA. The CDR3 DNA follows: TGTGCCAGCAGCCAAACACGTTATGGCTACACCTTC. Translated, it gives CASSQTRYGYTF.

The chain is built from TRBV2 and TRBJ2-5; possible D gene TRBD1, 7 bases. Trimming took 6 bases from V and 1 from J, leaving 12 bases between them. Germline-derived CDR1 and CDR2 are SNHLY and FYNNEI. The CDR3 is 14 amino acids. This CDR3 is CASRGGTVQETQYF. CDR3 DNA sequence: TGTGCCAGCAGGGGCGGGACAGTCCAAGAGACCCAGTACTTC. The whole variable domain, filled in from reference TRBV2 and TRBJ2-5, reads EPEVTQTPSHQVTQMGQEVILRCVPISNHLYFYWYRQILGQKVEFLVSFYNNEISEKSEIFDDQFSVERPDGSNFTLKIRSTKLEDSAMYFCASRGGTVQETQYFGPGTRLLVL.

In DNA form, the CDR3 reads TGTGCCTGGAGTGTCCAGGGGCTACTGAACACTGAAGCTTTCTTT. Translating gives CAWSVQGLLNTEAFF. The chain is built from TRBV30 and TRBJ1-1, with D possibly being TRBD1 (6 bases). Germline V lookup: CDR1 GTSNPN, CDR2 SVGIG (reference sequence). The V gene lost 0 bases and the J gene lost 0 bases, with 11 bases spanning the gap. There are 15 residues in the CDR3.